These 26 T cell receptor beta chains were all obtained from the same sample, sequenced in a study of a mutant IDH1 vaccine in newly diagnosed glioma. These TCRs are of unknown antigen specificity. This sample's time point: week 5, during vaccination. Topical imiquimod accompanied each vaccine dose, which consisted of 300 ug of mutant IDH1 20-mer peptide. The data were produced by immunoSEQ multiplex PCR, yet TCRdb's version contains in-frame clones alone and is incomplete. The data contain under 70,000 clones, 84% of them singletons. The specimen was PBMCs, collected from a glioma patient whose treatment included an IDH1 peptide vaccine. Every receptor here comes from a woman aged 50 to 65 with glioma.

The chain employs TRBV29-1 and TRBJ2-7, with D maybe TRBD1 (6 bases). The CDR3 runs 10 residues. V dropped 6 bases and J dropped 3 bases, with 6 bases sitting between them. Germline CDR1 SQVTM, CDR2 ANQGSEA. Written as DNA, the CDR3 is TGCAGCGTCAGGGGCTACGAGCAGTACTTC. This codes for CSVRGYEQYF.

The table lists this clone with a few counts. The chain has TRBV29-1 and TRBJ1-1; D gene ambiguous. Germline V CDR1 and CDR2: SQVTM, ANQGSEA. The V end lost 4 bases, the J end lost 0 bases, and 12 bases lay between the germline ends. The CDR3 consists of 14 residues. The CDR3 DNA reads as TGCAGCGTTGTTCCCACAATCATGAACACTGAAGCTTTCTTT. Protein: CSVVPTIMNTEAFF.

V usage is TRBV19 and J usage is TRBJ1-1; TRBD1 agrees at 7 bases. With V trimmed by 5 bases and J by 2 bases, 14 bases remained unmatched. Germline assignment: CDR1 LNHDA and CDR2 SQIVND (reference sequence). The CDR3 extends over 17 amino acids. This chain's CDR3 is CASSLETGQLSNTEAFF. CDR3 nucleotides: TGTGCCAGTAGTCTCGAGACGGGACAGCTTTCTAACACTGAAGCTTTCTTT.

The chain couples TRBV5-6 to TRBJ2-7; D possibly corresponds to TRBD1 (8 bases). The CDR3 runs to 15 residues. V was cut by 4 bases and J by 0 bases, with 14 bases left in between. Looked up from germline, CDR1 is SGHDT and CDR2 is YYEEEE. The CDR3 loop is CASSPQGGVSYEQYF. Here the CDR3 DNA reads TGTGCCAGCAGCCCACAGGGGGGGGTCTCCTACGAGCAGTACTTC.

The chain carries TRBV6-4 and TRBJ1-1; D is unclear. CDR1 MRHNA and CDR2 SNTAGT come from the germline V gene. This CDR3 has 13 residues. The germline V and J ends were trimmed by 5 bases and 0 bases, with 7 bases remaining between them. Here the CDR3 DNA reads TGTGCCAGCAGTCATAGGATGAACACTGAAGCTTTCTTT. Its translation is CASSHRMNTEAFF.

V is TRBV4-1 and J is TRBJ1-1; D not certain. V lost 3 bases to trimming and J lost 9 bases, with 8 bases between them. This CDR3 is 11 amino acids long. The germline V gene has CDR1 MGHRA and CDR2 YSYEKL. The CDR3: CASSHYSKAFF. As DNA, the CDR3 is TGCGCCAGCAGCCACTACAGTAAAGCTTTCTTT.

The CDR3 sequence: CASSPGQGGVDRTQYF. The CDR3 DNA reads as TGTGCCAGCAGCCCAGGACAGGGGGGTGTCGATAGGACCCAGTACTTC. V usage is TRBV7-6 and J usage is TRBJ2-5; 10 bases fit TRBD1. V was pared by 5 bases and J by 7 bases, with 13 bases of the junction left unmatched. This CDR3 has 16 residues. Germline-derived CDR1 and CDR2 are SGHVS and FNYEAQ.

This clone occurred once. The chain recombines TRBV5-1 with TRBJ2-3; D not certain. The CDR3 sequence is 13 residues long. CDR1 and CDR2 from the germline V gene are SGHRS and YFSETQ. V was shortened by 4 bases and J by 6 bases, with 12 bases between the two germline ends. The CDR3 loop reads CASSPLTLDTQYF. The CDR3 nucleotides are TGCGCCAGCAGCCCCCTCACTCTGGATACGCAGTATTTT.

The V and J genes are TRBV18 and TRBJ2-7; 11 bases align to TRBD2. The CDR3 consists of 13 residues. J lost 3 bases, V lost 8 bases, and 3 bases had no gene match. Per germline, CDR1 KGHSH and CDR2 LQKENI. The CDR3 loop is CASTLAGGYEQYF. CDR3 DNA: TGTGCCAGCACCCTAGCGGGGGGCTACGAGCAGTACTTC.

V usage is TRBV9 and J usage is TRBJ1-3; 8 nucleotides match TRBD1. The germline CDR1 and CDR2 sequences are SGDLS and YYNGEE. This CDR3 contains 13 residues. Trimming removed 7 bases from V and 4 bases from J; junction bases left unmatched: 4. CDR3 loop: CASEDRVGNTIYF. The CDR3 DNA is TGTGCCAGCGAGGACAGGGTCGGAAACACCATATATTTT.

The rearrangement joins TRBV18 to TRBJ1-2; TRBD1 agrees at 10 bases. Unmatched junction bases numbered 5, after V lost 4 bases and J lost 3 bases. The CDR3 is made up of 15 amino acids. Looked up from germline, CDR1 is KGHSH and CDR2 is LQKENI. CDR3 sequence (DNA): TGTGCCAGCTCACGTAAAGGACAGGGGGACTATGGCTACACCTTC. It specifies CASSRKGQGDYGYTF.

V and J are TRBV30 and TRBJ1-4; no clear D. The length of the CDR3 is 12 residues. Deletions cut 2 bases from V and 8 bases from J, with 9 bases between. Per the germline V gene, CDR1 is GTSNPN and CDR2 is SVGIG (reference sequence). Here the CDR3 reads CAWSQSREKLFF. CDR3 DNA sequence: TGTGCCTGGAGTCAGTCGAGGGAAAAACTGTTTTTT.

V is TRBV5-8 and J is TRBJ1-5; D ambiguous. CDR1 and CDR2 from the germline V gene are SGHTS and YDEGEE. Trimming removed 0 bases from V and 4 bases from J, with 8 bases in between. The CDR3 sequence is 14 residues long. The CDR3 here is CASSLEAVNQPQHF. The CDR3 coding sequence is TGTGCCAGCAGCTTGGAGGCAGTAAATCAGCCCCAGCATTTT. The full variable domain, in which reference TRBV5-8 and TRBJ1-5 provide the parts outside the CDR3, is EAGVTQSPTHLIKTRGQQATLRCSPISGHTSVYWYQQALGLGLQFLLWYDEGEERNRGNFPPRFSGRQFPNYSSELNVNALELEDSALYLCASSLEAVNQPQHFGDGTRLSIL.

This chain joins TRBV30 and TRBJ1-2; D remains ambiguous. The CDR3 runs 11 residues. The V end was cut by 0 bases, the J end by 7 bases, with 6 bases between. CDR1 is GTSNPN and CDR2 is SVGIG in the germline V gene (reference sequence). The CDR3: CAWSVNRGYTF. The CDR3 nucleotides are TGTGCCTGGAGTGTTAATCGTGGCTACACCTTC.

This chain connects TRBV5-6 to TRBJ1-1, with D uncertain. Trimming took 1 base from V and 2 from J, leaving 6 bases between them. The CDR3 has 13 amino acids. Germline V gene lookup returns CDR1 SGHDT and CDR2 YYEEEE. CDR3 in amino acids: CASSLTANTEAFF. CDR3 nucleotide sequence: TGTGCCAGCAGCTTGACGGCTAACACTGAAGCTTTCTTT.

The V gene is TRBV9, the J gene TRBJ2-7; D uncertain. Trimming pared 0 bases from V and 5 bases from J, leaving 15 bases between. CDR1 and CDR2 from the germline V gene are SGDLS and YYNGEE. The CDR3 spans 15 residues. CDR3 sequence reads: CASSVGLSPPNEQYF. DNA of the CDR3: TGTGCCAGCAGCGTAGGGCTATCCCCACCCAACGAGCAGTACTTC.

V usage is TRBV5-6 and J usage is TRBJ2-3, with 14 nucleotides matching TRBD2. Trimming took 2 bases from V and 5 from J; bases not matched to a gene: 4. The CDR3 totals 16 residues. CDR1 SGHDT and CDR2 YYEEEE come from the germline V gene. The CDR3 DNA sequence: TGTGCCAGCAGCTTCGGGACTAGCGGGGGAATAGATACGCAGTATTTT. This sequence encodes CASSFGTSGGIDTQYF.

J is TRBJ2-3 and V is TRBV7-9; 8 bases match TRBD2. CDR1 is SEHNR and CDR2 is FQNEAQ in the germline V gene (reference sequence). The CDR3 runs 15 residues. With 7 bases clipped from V and 5 bases from J, the junction kept 11 bases outside the gene matches. The CDR3 reads CASTLRGGEKDTQYF. DNA of the CDR3: TGTGCCAGCACCCTCCGGGGGGGAGAGAAAGATACGCAGTATTTT. Combining the CDR3 with reference TRBV7-9 and TRBJ2-3 gives the whole variable domain DTGVSQNPRHKITKRGQNVTFRCDPISEHNRLYWYRQTLGQGPEFLTYFQNEAQLEKSRLLSDRFSAERPKGSFSTLEIQRTEQGDSAMYLCASTLRGGEKDTQYFGPGTRLTVL.

The chain is built from TRBV6-1 and TRBJ1-6, with D possibly matching TRBD1 (6 bases). V lost 3 bases to trimming and J lost 6 bases, with 6 bases between them. The CDR3 consists of 13 residues. In germline, CDR1 is MNHNS, CDR2 SASEGT. In DNA form, the CDR3 reads TGTGCCAGCAGTGACAGGGGTAATTCACCCCTCCACTTT. The encoded protein is CASSDRGNSPLHF.

The V call is TRBV5-1, the J call TRBJ2-1; no clear D. In germline, CDR1 is SGHRS, CDR2 YFSETQ. CDR3 length: 14 residues. The V end was cut by 0 bases, the J end by 5 bases, with 9 bases between. CDR3 sequence reads: CASSLDMRNNEQFF. The DNA of the CDR3 is TGCGCCAGCAGCTTGGATATGCGGAACAATGAGCAGTTCTTC.

For the CDR3, the DNA is TGTGCCAGTAGTTCGTTACCGGGACAGGCTAGGGATGAGCAGTTCTTC. It is translated as CASSSLPGQARDEQFF. The chain combines TRBV19 with TRBJ2-1; 8 bases match TRBD1. V shed 5 bases, J shed 8 bases, and the junction held 14 bases outside the gene matches. Looked up from germline, CDR1 is LNHDA and CDR2 is SQIVND (reference sequence). The CDR3 is made up of 16 amino acids. Filled out from reference TRBV19 and TRBJ2-1, the complete variable domain reads DGGITQSPKYLFRKEGQNVTLSCEQNLNHDAMYWYRQDPGQGLRLIYYSQIVNDFQKGDIAEGYSVSREKKESFPLTVTSAQKNPTAFYLCASSSLPGQARDEQFFGPGTRLTVL.

V gene TRBV18 combines with J gene TRBJ2-7; perhaps D is TRBD1 or TRBD2 (5 bases each). V was clipped by 4 bases and J by 1 base, with 11 bases between them. The CDR3 is 14 residues long. Germline CDR1 reads KGHSH; CDR2 reads LQKENI. The CDR3 reads CASSQSGRSYEQYF. The CDR3 region has the DNA TGTGCCAGCTCACAATCGGGACGGTCCTACGAGCAGTACTTC.

The V gene is TRBV18, the J gene TRBJ1-1, with no clear D. The germline V gene encodes CDR1 KGHSH and CDR2 LQKENI. The V end lost 2 bases, the J end lost 0 bases, and 13 bases lay between the germline ends. The CDR3 consists of 16 residues. CDR3 sequence (DNA): TGTGCCAGCTCACCAAGGACGAATCTAATGAACACTGAAGCTTTCTTT. This translates into CASSPRTNLMNTEAFF. The full variable domain, in which reference TRBV18 and TRBJ1-1 provide the parts outside the CDR3, is NAGVMQNPRHLVRRRGQEARLRCSPMKGHSHVYWYRQLPEEGLKFMVYLQKENIIDESGMPKERFSAEFPKEGPSILRIQQVVRGDSAAYFCASSPRTNLMNTEAFFGQGTRLTVV.

V gene TRBV29-1 combines with J gene TRBJ2-2; perhaps TRBD2 as D (5 bases). Germline values: CDR1 SQVTM, CDR2 ANQGSEA. Trimming pared 8 bases from V and 0 bases from J, leaving 13 bases between. This CDR3 contains 14 residues. As DNA, the CDR3 is TGCAGCCCTGAAGCGGCAACGAACACCGGGGAGCTGTTTTTT. As protein: CSPEAATNTGELFF.

J is TRBJ2-7 and V is TRBV7-2; tentative D call: TRBD1 (5 bases). Germline CDR1 reads SGHTA; CDR2 reads FQGNSA. CDR3 length: 14 amino acids. Trimming left V 2 bases short and J 3 bases short, with 11 bases between. CDR3: CASSLSSRVYEQYF. For the CDR3, the DNA is TGTGCCAGCAGCTTATCATCCAGGGTCTACGAGCAGTACTTC.

The chain employs TRBV19 and TRBJ1-2; TRBD1 matches at 10 bases. This CDR3 region has 13 residues. J gave up 5 bases and V 6 bases, and 3 bases lay outside the gene matches. Germline V gene sequence: CDR1 LNHDA, CDR2 SQIVND (reference sequence). CDR3 region: CASSWDRGYGYTF. CDR3 nucleotides: TGTGCCAGTAGCTGGGACAGGGGATATGGCTACACCTTC.